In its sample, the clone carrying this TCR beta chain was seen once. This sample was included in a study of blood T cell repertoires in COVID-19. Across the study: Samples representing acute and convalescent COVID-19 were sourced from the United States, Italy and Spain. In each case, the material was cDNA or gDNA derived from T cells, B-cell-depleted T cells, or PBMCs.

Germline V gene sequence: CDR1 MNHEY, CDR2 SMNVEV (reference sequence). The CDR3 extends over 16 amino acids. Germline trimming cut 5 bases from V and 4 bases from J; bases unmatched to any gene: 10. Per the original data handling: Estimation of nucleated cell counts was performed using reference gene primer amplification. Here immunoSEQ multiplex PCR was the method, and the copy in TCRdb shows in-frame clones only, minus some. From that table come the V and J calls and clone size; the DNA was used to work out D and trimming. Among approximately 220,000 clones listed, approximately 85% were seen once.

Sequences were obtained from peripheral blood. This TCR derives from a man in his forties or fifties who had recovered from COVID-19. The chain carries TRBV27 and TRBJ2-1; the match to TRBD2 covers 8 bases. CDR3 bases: TGTGCCAGCAGTATTAGCGGGGACGTCTTTTACAATGAGCAGTTCTTC. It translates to CASSISGDVFYNEQFF.